The 26 T cell receptor beta chains below were found in one sample sequenced in a study of blood T cell repertoires in COVID-19. Here immunoSEQ multiplex PCR was the method, and the copy in TCRdb shows in-frame clones only, minus some. Here the sample spans over 300,000 clones, 85% being singletons. The sample consisted of peripheral blood. The source of these receptors is a human donor in a cohort sampled during active COVID-19.

This clone was recorded a few times. The genes are TRBV2 and TRBJ2-7, with D perhaps matching TRBD2 (5 bases). Per the germline V gene, CDR1 is SNHLY and CDR2 is FYNNEI. Between the trimmed V and J ends, which lost 2 bases and 1 base, there was a span of 9 bases. The CDR3 has 14 amino acids. Here the CDR3 DNA reads TGTGCCAGCAGTGAAACGGAGGTTTCCTACGAGCAGTACTTC. Translation: CASSETEVSYEQYF. The full variable domain, in which reference TRBV2 and TRBJ2-7 provide the parts outside the CDR3, is EPEVTQTPSHQVTQMGQEVILRCVPISNHLYFYWYRQILGQKVEFLVSFYNNEISEKSEIFDDQFSVERPDGSNFTLKIRSTKLEDSAMYFCASSETEVSYEQYFGPGTRLTVT.

The chain joins TRBV7-9 to TRBJ1-4, with D hard to call. The length of the CDR3 is 15 residues. The V gene's germline CDR1 is SEHNR and CDR2 FQNEAQ (reference sequence). The germline V and J ends were trimmed by 0 bases and 4 bases, with 9 bases remaining between them. The CDR3 DNA sequence: TGTGCCAGCAGCTTAGCACAGACGCTTAATGAAAAACTGTTTTTT. It specifies CASSLAQTLNEKLFF.

V and J are TRBV6-5 and TRBJ2-1, with no clear D. V lost 4 bases, J lost 2 bases, and 9 bases lay in between. The V gene's germline CDR1 is MNHEY and CDR2 SVGAGI. CDR3 length: 14 residues. The CDR3 here is CASSFGAPYNEQFF. The CDR3 region has the DNA TGTGCCAGCAGTTTTGGAGCCCCCTACAATGAGCAGTTCTTC.

This chain links TRBV30 with TRBJ2-1; D is possibly TRBD2 (5 bases). From germline, CDR1 is GTSNPN and CDR2 SVGIG (reference sequence). Trimming pared 2 bases from V and 4 bases from J, leaving 12 bases between. The CDR3 contains 14 residues. In nucleotides, the CDR3 is TGTGCCTGGAGTACCGGAGCGGCTTACAATGAGCAGTTCTTC. Amino acids: CAWSTGAAYNEQFF.

The chain joins TRBV5-6 to TRBJ1-4, with D unclear. The CDR3 is 13 residues long. Between the trimmed V and J ends, which lost 1 base and 8 bases, there was a span of 9 bases. Germline CDR1 is SGHDT and CDR2 is YYEEEE. In DNA, the CDR3 is TGTGCCAGCAGCTTGCTACCGAGGGAAAAACTGTTTTTT. It is translated as CASSLLPREKLFF.

This clone has a handful of counts. The rearrangement links TRBV10-2 to TRBJ1-1; weak D call: TRBD1 (5 bases). Trimming took 5 bases from V and 2 from J, leaving 9 bases between them. The CDR3 has 13 amino acids. Germline V gene lookup returns CDR1 WSHSY and CDR2 SAAADI. The CDR3 region is CASSIGVNTEAFF. CDR3 DNA: TGCGCCAGCAGTATAGGGGTAAACACTGAAGCTTTCTTT.

V usage is TRBV6-5 and J usage is TRBJ1-5; 11 bases align to TRBD1. The CDR3 is made up of 13 amino acids. Germline V lookup: CDR1 MNHEY, CDR2 SVGAGI. V shed 6 bases, J shed 8 bases, and the junction held 3 bases outside the gene matches. CDR3 sequence (DNA): TGTGCCAGCAGCCGGGACAGGGGGGAGCCCCAGCATTTT. Its protein is CASSRDRGEPQHF.

The V and J genes are TRBV7-3 and TRBJ1-2; D ambiguous. Germline CDR1 and CDR2: SGHTA and FQGTGA. V lost 5 bases and J lost 1, with 26 bases in between. The CDR3 runs to 19 residues. CDR3 region: CASSLDIGIQQMSNYGYTF. The CDR3 coding sequence is TGTGCCAGCAGCCTCGACATCGGTATACAACAGATGAGTAACTATGGCTACACCTTC.

This chain uses TRBV30 with TRBJ2-1; D is possibly TRBD2 (7 bases). The V end lost 3 bases, the J end lost 2 bases, and 11 bases lay between the germline ends. Germline V gene sequence: CDR1 GTSNPN, CDR2 SVGIG (reference sequence). The CDR3 length is 14 residues. The chain's CDR3 is CAWRRGGPYNEQFF. CDR3 nucleotide sequence: TGTGCCTGGAGGAGGGGGGGCCCCTACAATGAGCAGTTCTTC.

The gene calls are TRBV6-1 and TRBJ2-7, with 7 bases that match TRBD2. V was pared by 1 base and J by 4 bases, with 10 bases of the junction left unmatched. Germline CDR1 is MNHNS and CDR2 is SASEGT. The CDR3 is 16 amino acids. The CDR3 bases are TGTGCCAGCAGTGAAGAAGGGGAGGGGACTTTGTACGAGCAGTACTTC. This sequence encodes CASSEEGEGTLYEQYF.

The V and J genes are TRBV18 and TRBJ2-1; no firm D call. CDR1 and CDR2 (germline): KGHSH, LQKENI. V was clipped by 3 bases and J by 14 bases, with 14 bases between them. The CDR3 runs 12 residues. CDR3 nucleotides: TGTGCCAGCTCACCTGGCGGATCACGGGAGTTCTTC. Residues: CASSPGGSREFF.

The sample holds a few counts of this clone. The chain's CDR3 is CASGGHSNTGELFF. Here the CDR3 DNA reads TGTGCCAGTGGGGGACACTCGAACACCGGGGAGCTGTTTTTT. The chain couples TRBV6-6 to TRBJ2-2; the D gene is possibly TRBD1 (6 bases). CDR1 MNHNY and CDR2 SVGAGI come from the germline V gene (reference sequence). Trimming took 9 bases from V and 0 from J, leaving 11 bases between them. CDR3 size: 14 residues.

This chain connects TRBV6-2 or TRBV6-3 to TRBJ1-5; D possibly corresponds to TRBD1 (6 bases). The ends were cut back, 2 bases at V and 0 bases at J, with 14 bases in the middle. The V gene's germline CDR1 is MNHEY and CDR2 SVGEGT. The CDR3 runs to 17 residues. Written as DNA, the CDR3 is TGTGCCAGCAGTTACCCCCTTGGGGGGGCTAGCAATCAGCCCCAGCATTTT. Translated: CASSYPLGGASNQPQHF.

V gene TRBV2 combines with J gene TRBJ2-7; TRBD1 matches at 11 bases. The ends lost 4 bases at V and 0 bases at J; junction bases unmatched: 2. The CDR3 consists of 15 residues. Germline CDR1 reads SNHLY; CDR2 reads FYNNEI. DNA of the CDR3: TGTGCCAGCAGTGTAGGACAGGGGGCCTCCTACGAGCAGTACTTC. Amino acids: CASSVGQGASYEQYF.

The chain recombines TRBV14 with TRBJ2-3, with 8 bases that match TRBD1. V shed 1 base, J shed 5 bases, and the junction held 5 bases outside the gene matches. The CDR3 extends over 15 amino acids. Germline-derived CDR1 and CDR2 are SGHDN and FVKESK. The CDR3 DNA follows: TGTGCCAGCAGCCAAGTGTCAGGGGGCAAAGATACGCAGTATTTT. Protein product: CASSQVSGGKDTQYF.

The chain is built from TRBV19 and TRBJ1-5; the D gene is possibly TRBD1 (5 bases). V was trimmed by 2 bases and J by 7 bases, leaving 12 bases between them. The V gene's germline CDR1 is LNHDA and CDR2 SQIVND (reference sequence). The CDR3 is 14 residues long. CDR3: CASSISGWVQPQHF. As DNA, the CDR3 is TGTGCCAGTAGTATATCAGGGTGGGTGCAGCCCCAGCATTTT.

The chain links TRBV7-9 to TRBJ1-1; D uncertain. The CDR3 consists of 13 residues. Trimming pared 5 bases from V and 1 base from J, leaving 8 bases between. CDR1 is SEHNR, CDR2 FQNEAQ, per germline (reference sequence). The CDR3: CASSPPGNTEAFF. The CDR3 region has the DNA TGTGCCAGCAGCCCTCCGGGGAACACTGAAGCTTTCTTT.

This chain links TRBV5-1 with TRBJ2-3, with D possibly TRBD1 on 6 matching bases. The germline V and J ends were trimmed by 0 bases and 4 bases, with 15 bases remaining between them. The CDR3 runs to 16 residues. Per germline, CDR1 SGHRS and CDR2 YFSETQ. CDR3: CASSLEGQGSPDTQYF. CDR3 sequence (DNA): TGCGCCAGCAGCTTGGAAGGTCAGGGGTCCCCAGATACGCAGTATTTT. Filled out from reference TRBV5-1 and TRBJ2-3, the complete variable domain reads KAGVTQTPRYLIKTRGQQVTLSCSPISGHRSVSWYQQTPGQGLQFLFEYFSETQRNKGNFPGRFSGRQFSNSRSEMNVSTLELGDSALYLCASSLEGQGSPDTQYFGPGTRLTVL.

This chain uses TRBV6-5 with TRBJ1-1; 7 bases fit TRBD1. CDR3 size: 13 residues. Germline CDR1 and CDR2: MNHEY and SVGAGI. The V segment lost 6 bases and the J segment 7 bases; nucleotides outside the gene matches: 8. The CDR3 reads CASSSQGRSEAFF. CDR3 nucleotide sequence: TGTGCCAGCAGCTCACAGGGGAGGAGTGAAGCTTTCTTT.

In this sample, this clone turned up many times. This rearrangement joins TRBV7-3 to TRBJ2-7; 11 bases are a match to TRBD1. CDR1 SGHTA and CDR2 FQGTGA come from the germline V gene. V was clipped by 4 bases and J by 6 bases; unmatched bases: 5. This CDR3 has 14 amino acids. Here the CDR3 DNA reads TGTGCCAGCAGCTCAACCGGGACAGGGGGCGAGCAGTACTTC. Its protein product is CASSSTGTGGEQYF.

The chain couples TRBV7-2 to TRBJ2-3; 9 bases are shared with TRBD2. Looked up from germline, CDR1 is SGHTA and CDR2 is FQGNSA. V lost 0 bases and J lost 2; bases outside the gene matches: 15. The CDR3 is 20 residues long. CDR3 loop: CASSLAPRPLAGSDTDTQYF. The CDR3 DNA reads as TGTGCCAGCAGCTTAGCCCCTCGTCCTCTAGCGGGGTCAGACACAGATACGCAGTATTTT.

J is TRBJ2-1 and V is TRBV27, with 7 bases matching TRBD1. The CDR3 is 16 residues long. Germline V gene sequence: CDR1 MNHEY, CDR2 SMNVEV (reference sequence). Trimming removed 3 bases from V and 5 bases from J; junction bases left unmatched: 10. CDR3 coding DNA: TGTGCCAGCAGTTTGCACGGGACAGTGGTAGACAATGAGCAGTTCTTC. It translates to CASSLHGTVVDNEQFF.

The J gene is TRBJ1-5, the V gene TRBV5-4; D is perhaps TRBD1 (6 bases). V gave up 3 bases and J gave up 3 bases, with 10 bases separating them. The CDR3 loop spans 14 amino acids. Germline CDR1 SGHNT, CDR2 YYREEE (reference sequence). CDR3 DNA: TGTGCCAGCAGCTCCCAGGGGTCCAATCAGCCCCAGCATTTT. This sequence encodes CASSSQGSNQPQHF.

The chain links TRBV7-9 to TRBJ1-2; D possibly corresponds to TRBD1 (5 bases). The V end lost 5 bases, the J end lost 2 bases, and 18 bases lay between the germline ends. CDR1 is SEHNR, CDR2 FQNEAQ, per germline (reference sequence). The CDR3 spans 16 residues. Written as DNA, the CDR3 is TGTGCCAGCAGCCCCGAACCAGGGCGAAAGAACTATGGCTACACCTTC. This encodes CASSPEPGRKNYGYTF.

This clone appeared a few times. V is TRBV5-6 and J is TRBJ1-5, with a possible D match to TRBD1 (5 bases). V was pared by 2 bases and J by 1 base, with 13 bases between. Germline-derived CDR1 and CDR2 are SGHDT and YYEEEE. The CDR3 covers 16 residues. As DNA, the CDR3 is TGTGCCAGCAGCTTCTTAGGGGAGGGGAGCAATCAGCCCCAGCATTTT. Protein: CASSFLGEGSNQPQHF.

The chain combines TRBV2 with TRBJ2-3; 9 positions agree with TRBD1. The trim removed 7 bases at V and 5 bases at J, leaving 7 bases unmatched. This CDR3 contains 14 residues. CDR1 is SNHLY and CDR2 is FYNNEI in the germline V gene. CDR3 residues: CASTRTGDRDTQYF. CDR3 DNA sequence: TGTGCCAGCACCAGGACAGGGGATAGAGATACGCAGTATTTT.